This T cell receptor (beta chain) was retrieved from a study of read filtering for tumor transcriptome and immune sequencing. For the study at large: Roughly 8 patients were R-ISS I, 16 were R-ISS II, 6 or 7 were R-ISS III.

A note on this clonotype: Since a much larger clone is just one base distant, this may be a read error.

This library used about 400 ng RNA and molecular barcoded adaptors spanning alpha/delta and beta/gamma chains. Each CDR3 protein is one row after TCRdb ran MiXCR on the reads. Of 100,000 to 150,000 distinct CDR3 sequences in the sample, roughly 13% were seen once. Unmatched junction bases numbered 6, after V lost 5 bases and J lost 4 bases. The germline gives CDR1 SGHRS, CDR2 YFSETQ. The CDR3 totals 14 residues. V and J are TRBV5-1 and TRBJ2-1; 7 bases fit TRBD1. The TCR comes from a donor over 35 with multiple myeloma. Sequencing used a population of CD138-negative cells sorted from bone marrow. The CDR3 protein is CASRETGQYNEQFF. CDR3 bases: TGCGCCAGCAGGGAGACAGGGCAGTACAATGAGCAGTTCTTC.